This T cell receptor (beta chain) came from a study of T cell responses to AZD1222 COVID-19 vaccine. This table comes from immunoSEQ multiplex PCR, and its TCRdb copy is limited to in-frame clones, with some not included. The table has some 80,000 clones, roughly 90% seen once. Study results and caveats: White British people made up most donors, females outnumbered males, and clonal diversity was possibly underestimated.

CDR3 size: 14 residues. The V segment lost 7 bases and the J segment 3 bases; nucleotides outside the gene matches: 5. Germline V gene lookup returns CDR1 MNHNY and CDR2 SVGAGI (reference sequence). With regard to this clone: Its antigen is still unknown.

This TCR derives from an adult in good health. The specimen comprised peripheral blood, sampled on day 0 of AZD1222 vaccination. The chain is built from TRBV6-6 and TRBJ1-2, with 10 bases aligning to TRBD1. CDR3 sequence reads: CASNRDRGDYGYTF. The CDR3 DNA reads as TGTGCCAGCAACCGGGACAGGGGAGACTATGGCTACACCTTC.